The 31 T cell receptor beta chains in this list originate from one sample, sequenced in a study of blood T cells in healthy people across ages. It was with a sample-barcoded 5' primer and a J-beta primer mix that a second PCR of roughly 6 to 11 cycles was run. TCRdb recomputed calls from the 5' RACE reads with MiXCR, one row per CDR3 protein. The table lists 850,000 to 1,100,000 distinct CDR3 sequences, 30% to 40% of them singletons. Sequencing was performed on blood. The source of these receptors is a man between 18 and 29 years old in good health.

V usage is TRBV5-1 and J usage is TRBJ2-1; 13 bases are a match to TRBD2. The CDR3 sequence is 15 residues long. J gave up 7 bases and V 4 bases, and 5 bases lay outside the gene matches. Germline lookup yields CDR1 SGHRS and CDR2 YFSETQ. Here the CDR3 reads CASSVPGLAGNEQFF. The CDR3, as DNA: TGCGCCAGCAGCGTCCCGGGACTAGCGGGGAATGAGCAGTTCTTC. Supplemented by reference TRBV5-1 and TRBJ2-1, the full variable domain reads KAGVTQTPRYLIKTRGQQVTLSCSPISGHRSVSWYQQTPGQGLQFLFEYFSETQRNKGNFPGRFSGRQFSNSRSEMNVSTLELGDSALYLCASSVPGLAGNEQFFGPGTRLTVL.

The chain is built from TRBV18 and TRBJ1-2, with D possibly matching TRBD1 (6 bases). The V gene lost 2 bases and the J gene lost 0 bases, with 13 bases spanning the gap. Germline CDR1 is KGHSH and CDR2 is LQKENI. The CDR3 runs to 16 residues. CDR3 residues: CASSPTSGHTNYGYTF. In DNA, the CDR3 is TGTGCCAGCTCACCAACTTCGGGACACACTAACTATGGCTACACCTTC.

Only one count was recorded for this clonotype. A read error may be the cause here, since a much bigger clone is one base away. The chain recombines TRBV29-1 with TRBJ2-3, with D perhaps assigned TRBD1 or TRBD2 (5 bases each). Germline-derived CDR1 and CDR2 are SQVTM and ANQGSEA. The CDR3 sequence is 14 residues long. CDR3 protein: CSIEVGPRGDTQYF. The CDR3, as DNA: TGCAGCATTGAAGTGGGACCAAGGGGAGATACGCAGTATTTT.

The rearrangement links TRBV30 to TRBJ2-4, with TRBD1 matching 7 bases. The J call may be wrong; the DNA end is better matched by TRBJ2-7. This CDR3 spans 13 amino acids. Germline CDR1 GTSNPN, CDR2 SVGIG (reference sequence). The DNA of the CDR3 is TGTGCCTGGAGTCTAACAGGGGACTACGAGCAGTACTTC. This sequence encodes CAWSLTGDYEQYF.

The chain has TRBV27 and TRBJ1-2; 8 bases map to TRBD1. Looked up from germline, CDR1 is MNHEY and CDR2 is SMNVEV (reference sequence). The trim removed 5 bases at V and 0 bases at J, leaving 8 bases unmatched. This CDR3 contains 16 residues. CDR3 residues: CASSQFRDRSNYGYTF. As DNA, the CDR3 is TGTGCCAGCAGTCAATTCCGGGACAGGTCTAACTATGGCTACACCTTC.

The V and J genes are TRBV28 and TRBJ2-3, with D possibly matching TRBD2 (6 bases). V lost 5 bases and J lost 7, with 19 bases in between. This CDR3 comprises 15 residues. Germline-derived CDR1 and CDR2 are MDHEN and SYDVKM. CDR3 bases: TGTGCCAGCAGTGACGACAGTGCGGGGCGGAATACGCAGTATTTT. Encoded protein: CASSDDSAGRNTQYF.

This clonotype was seen a handful of times. CDR3 sequence: CASSVAARTMADTQYF. The CDR3 DNA is TGTGCCAGCAGCGTAGCTGCTAGGACTATGGCAGATACGCAGTATTTT. The V gene is TRBV9, the J gene TRBJ2-3, with D tentatively TRBD2 (6 bases). Germline CDR1 and CDR2: SGDLS and YYNGEE. Trimming cost V 0 bases and J 4 bases, with 15 bases left between them. This CDR3 region has 16 residues.

For this clonotype: The junction departs from the called germline gene at one end, perhaps through a read error. The genes are TRBV7-9 and TRBJ1-2; D not resolved. Germline CDR1 is SEHNR and CDR2 is FQNEAQ (reference sequence). The CDR3 runs 18 residues. Here the CDR3 reads CASSSEFTLPEANYDYTF. CDR3 DNA sequence: TGTGCCAGCAGCTCAGAATTCACACTCCCAGAGGCGAACTATGACTACACCTTC.

This clonotype was detected a few times. V gene TRBV29-1 combines with J gene TRBJ1-4; 7 bases fit TRBD1. The ends lost 1 base at V and 7 bases at J; junction bases unmatched: 6. The CDR3 is made up of 14 amino acids. Germline V lookup: CDR1 SQVTM, CDR2 ANQGSEA. This CDR3 reads CSVEVLGGREKLFF. The CDR3 DNA sequence: TGCAGCGTTGAAGTCTTAGGGGGCCGTGAAAAACTGTTTTTT.

Here the CDR3 DNA reads TGCAGTGCTAGACACTCTCAAAAGAACTACGAGCAGTACTTC. Protein sequence: CSARHSQKNYEQYF. The chain joins TRBV20-1 to TRBJ2-7; D is unclear. CDR3 size: 14 residues. V shed 2 bases and J shed 3 bases, with 14 bases lying between them. CDR1 is DFQATT and CDR2 is SNEGSKA in the germline V gene (reference sequence).

This clonotype came up once. The chain has TRBV6-2 or TRBV6-3 and TRBJ1-1; 9 bases are a match to TRBD1. The germline V gene encodes CDR1 MNHEY and CDR2 SVGEGT. The CDR3 is 15 amino acids. With 6 bases clipped from V and 0 bases from J, the junction kept 5 bases outside the gene matches. CDR3 in DNA: TGTGCCAGCAGCGAACAGGGGGCCATGAACACTGAAGCTTTCTTT. It specifies CASSEQGAMNTEAFF.

The V and J genes are TRBV30 and TRBJ2-6; tentative D call: TRBD1 (6 bases). Germline V CDR1 and CDR2: GTSNPN, SVGIG (reference sequence). V was cut by 4 bases and J by 3 bases, with 10 bases left in between. The CDR3 runs 14 residues. The CDR3 nucleotides read TGTGCCTGGACACAGGGTTTTGGGGCCAACGTCCTGACTTTC. It is translated as CAWTQGFGANVLTF.

This clonotype was seen a single time. The V call is TRBV5-1, the J call TRBJ1-1; perhaps TRBD1 as D (6 bases). The CDR3 is 15 amino acids. The V end was cut by 4 bases, the J end by 5 bases, with 18 bases between. The germline gives CDR1 SGHRS, CDR2 YFSETQ. The CDR3 sequence: CASSPRGGGVTEAFF. As DNA, the CDR3 is TGCGCCAGCAGCCCTCGCGGAGGGGGGGTAACTGAAGCTTTCTTT.

J is TRBJ2-6 and V is TRBV20-1; D is unresolved. Germline V gene sequence: CDR1 DFQATT, CDR2 SNEGSKA (reference sequence). V gave up 6 bases and J gave up 9 bases, with 18 bases separating them. The CDR3 runs to 14 residues. The CDR3 sequence is CSANLYTVGNVLTF. The CDR3, as DNA: TGCAGTGCCAACCTTTACACCGTGGGCAACGTCCTGACTTTC.

This clonotype was seen more than once but under ten times. The chain couples TRBV19 to TRBJ1-2; D is ambiguous. Germline V CDR1 and CDR2: LNHDA, SQIVND (reference sequence). V gave up 3 bases and J gave up 8 bases, with 13 bases separating them. This CDR3 is built from 13 residues. The CDR3 loop reads CASSIPSSGGYTF. The CDR3 coding sequence is TGTGCCAGTAGTATCCCGAGTTCTGGCGGCTACACCTTC.

This clonotype was found a few times. The chain has TRBV6-6 and TRBJ1-5; D may be TRBD1 (6 bases). The ends were cut back, 6 bases at V and 0 bases at J, with 12 bases in the middle. The germline V gene encodes CDR1 MNHNY and CDR2 SVGAGI (reference sequence). The length of the CDR3 is 15 residues. The CDR3, as DNA: TGTGCCAGCAGGACGGGACAACCTAGCAATCAGCCCCAGCATTTT. It specifies CASRTGQPSNQPQHF.

The V and J genes are TRBV27 and TRBJ2-3; unclear D gene. The germline gives CDR1 MNHEY, CDR2 SMNVEV (reference sequence). V lost 3 bases, J lost 1 base, and 5 bases lay in between. The CDR3 spans 13 residues. CDR3 coding DNA: TGTGCCAGCAGTTTTGATGGCACAGATACGCAGTATTTT. It encodes CASSFDGTDTQYF.

The V gene is TRBV6-2 or TRBV6-3, the J gene TRBJ2-3, with D hard to call. The V gene lost 6 bases and the J gene lost 6 bases, with 10 bases spanning the gap. The CDR3 length is 12 residues. From germline, CDR1 is MNHEY and CDR2 SVGEGT. This CDR3 reads CASSNTVDTQYF. CDR3 DNA: TGTGCCAGCAGCAACACGGTGGATACGCAGTATTTT.

This clonotype has a handful of counts. The genes are TRBV4-3 and TRBJ2-3, with TRBD2 matching 14 bases. CDR1 and CDR2 from the germline V gene are LGHNA and YSLEER. V shed 3 bases and J 4 bases; nucleotides not matched to a gene: 3. The CDR3 contains 16 residues. Here the CDR3 DNA reads TGCGCCAGCAGCCAGACTAGCGGGGGGGCTTCAGATACGCAGTATTTT. As protein: CASSQTSGGASDTQYF.

The V and J genes are TRBV20-1 and TRBJ1-2, with 7 bases lining up with TRBD1. The CDR3 runs 14 residues. V shed 0 bases and J 4 bases; nucleotides not matched to a gene: 5. Germline V gives CDR1 DFQATT, CDR2 SNEGSKA (reference sequence). The CDR3 DNA reads TGCAGTGCTAGAGACCGACAGGGAAGCTATGGCTACACCTTC. It is translated as CSARDRQGSYGYTF.

This chain links TRBV12-3 or TRBV12-4 with TRBJ1-2; D is uncertain. Trimming took off 5 bases at V and 5 bases at J, with 15 bases between the two ends. This CDR3 is built from 14 residues. The CDR3 loop reads CASSADIRQYGYTF. In nucleotides, the CDR3 is TGTGCCAGCAGTGCCGACATAAGACAATATGGCTACACCTTC.

The chain employs TRBV29-1 and TRBJ1-4, with TRBD1 matching over 9 bases. The V segment lost 8 bases and the J segment 8 bases; nucleotides outside the gene matches: 9. The CDR3 is 13 residues long. The germline CDR1 and CDR2 sequences are SQVTM and ANQGSEA. In DNA, the CDR3 is TGCAGCACGTGGGACAGGGCGTCGGAAAAACTGTTTTTT. Amino acids: CSTWDRASEKLFF.

Only a few counts were recorded for this clonotype. The CDR3 loop is CASSQVDRGPRFDYGYTF. Written as DNA, the CDR3 is TGCGCCAGCAGCCAAGTTGACCGGGGCCCGAGATTTGACTATGGCTACACCTTC. This chain uses TRBV4-1 with TRBJ1-2; a weak D match, TRBD1 (5 bases). CDR3 length equals 18 residues. The V gene lost 1 base and the J gene lost 3 bases, with 21 bases spanning the gap. In germline, CDR1 is MGHRA, CDR2 YSYEKL.

This clonotype appeared a few times. This chain uses TRBV27 with TRBJ1-1; TRBD1 aligns across 8 bases. The CDR3 covers 16 residues. J gave up 1 base and V 6 bases, and 10 bases lay outside the gene matches. CDR1 is MNHEY, CDR2 SMNVEV, per germline (reference sequence). Written as DNA, the CDR3 is TGTGCCAGCAGATACGGACAGGGTGCAGGGAACACTGAAGCTTTCTTT. Its translation: CASRYGQGAGNTEAFF.

The chain carries TRBV6-2 or TRBV6-3 and TRBJ1-2; 11 bases agree with TRBD1. The CDR3 contains 15 residues. Germline V gene sequence: CDR1 MNHEY, CDR2 SVGEGT. With V trimmed by 6 bases and J by 6 bases, 9 bases remained unmatched. In DNA form, the CDR3 reads TGTGCCAGCAGAGACCCCGGGACAGGGGGAGATGGCTACACCTTC. Encoded protein: CASRDPGTGGDGYTF.

In its sample, this clonotype was seen a few times. V is TRBV15 and J is TRBJ2-3; D uncertain. Trimming took 4 bases from V and 0 from J, leaving 11 bases between them. CDR1 and CDR2 from the germline V gene are LNHNV and YYDKDF (reference sequence). This CDR3 region has 15 residues. For the CDR3, the DNA is TGTGCCACCAGCATACTCCCTTCTAGCACAGATACGCAGTATTTT. This encodes CATSILPSSTDTQYF.

The rearrangement uses TRBV12-3 or TRBV12-4 and TRBJ2-3; unclear D gene. The V end was cut by 2 bases, the J end by 4 bases, with 4 bases between. The CDR3 runs to 12 residues. The CDR3 loop is CASSLCPDTQYF. The CDR3 DNA is TGTGCCAGCAGTTTATGCCCAGATACGCAGTATTTT.

This chain connects TRBV27 to TRBJ1-5; possible D gene TRBD1, 5 bases. The V gene lost 5 bases and the J gene lost 4 bases, with 15 bases spanning the gap. There are 15 residues in the CDR3. CDR1 is MNHEY and CDR2 is SMNVEV in the germline V gene (reference sequence). The CDR3 region is CASSPHWGGNQPQHF. The CDR3 DNA reads as TGTGCCAGCAGTCCTCATTGGGGGGGAAATCAGCCCCAGCATTTT.

Many counts were recorded for this clonotype. The chain joins TRBV5-5 to TRBJ2-3; unclear D gene. V shed 1 base and J shed 2 bases, with 8 bases lying between them. This CDR3 has 14 residues. Looked up from germline, CDR1 is SGHKS and CDR2 is YYEKEE (reference sequence). CDR3 sequence (DNA): TGTGCCAGCAGCTTGTCGAGTGACACAGATACGCAGTATTTT. Translated, it gives CASSLSSDTDTQYF.

This clonotype was detected a few times. The chain couples TRBV9 to TRBJ1-5; 7 positions agree with TRBD1. Looked up from germline, CDR1 is SGDLS and CDR2 is YYNGEE. The trim removed 4 bases at V and 7 bases at J, leaving 11 bases unmatched. The CDR3 has 15 residues. The CDR3 reads CASSPRDSAGQPQHF. As DNA, the CDR3 is TGTGCCAGCAGCCCAAGGGACAGCGCGGGGCAGCCCCAGCATTTT.

The chain joins TRBV20-1 to TRBJ1-2; 11 nucleotides match TRBD1. The CDR3 length is 15 residues. Germline V lookup: CDR1 DFQATT, CDR2 SNEGSKA (reference sequence). V shed 6 bases and J 6 bases; nucleotides not matched to a gene: 12. DNA for the CDR3: TGCAGTGCACTTTCTCAGGGACAGGGGGGAGATGGCTACACCTTC. Protein: CSALSQGQGGDGYTF.